These T cell receptor beta chains were read from a single sample in a study of cytomegalovirus exposure and HLA in healthy donors. Sequencing was performed with immunoSEQ multiplex PCR; in TCRdb, only in-frame clones are kept and a portion is missing. The data show about 180,000 clones, 77% seen once. Material for sequencing was PBMCs. The source of these receptors is a woman in her fifties or sixties in good health and CMV-seropositive. Both conserved end residues are part of each CDR3.

>TRBJ2-5|TRBV27
CASRKDRAETQYF
>TRBJ2-1|TRBV7-2
CASSRSLPQTNEQFF
>TRBJ2-1|TRBV4-2
CASSPFSGSYNEQFF
>TRBJ2-3|TRBV28
CASSFGTSGRSTDTQYF
>TRBJ1-2|TRBV28
CASSLGQGNGYTF
>TRBJ1-1|TRBV28
CAGNSPQGQGLSEAFF
>TRBJ2-3|TRBV4-2
CASSHDLAGGGDTQYF
>TRBJ1-4|TRBV30
CAWSPYRGGNEKLFF
>TRBJ2-7|TRBV29-1
CSVAPGQGLYEQYF
>TRBJ2-1|TRBV5-1
CASSLSGNEQFF
>TRBJ1-1|TRBV6-5
CASSYNFGGTGEAFF
>TRBJ1-6|TRBV10-3
CAISEGGSNSPLHF
>TRBJ1-6|TRBV28
CASIEENSAWSPLHF
>TRBJ1-2|TRBV27
CASSSTNYGYTF
>TRBJ2-3|TRBV9
CASSVSSGRTDTQYF
>TRBJ1-2|TRBV30
CAWSPGTGLDYGYTF
>TRBJ2-7|TRBV11-1
CASSKRGNFYEQYF
>TRBJ2-1|TRBV7-9
CSSSPTSTRVSSYNEQFF
>TRBJ2-2|TRBV5-6
CASSSLLAGNTGELFF
>TRBJ1-2|TRBV18
CASSPLDRGSYTF
>TRBJ2-7|TRBV7-2
CASSLVGGSYEQYF
>TRBJ2-7|TRBV5-6
CASSRDRYYEQYF
>TRBJ1-1|TRBV12-5
CASGTDRGEAFF
>TRBJ1-2|TRBV15
CATSKRSRADNYGYTF
>TRBJ1-1|TRBV5-4
CASSLEAGATEAFF
>TRBJ2-1|TRBV7-2
CASNPGLAGTYNEQFF
>TRBJ2-2|TRBV9
CASSPRTSGGTGELFF
>TRBJ1-4|TRBV6-5
CASSQGIVGKLFF
>TRBJ1-3|TRBV9
CASSVGARGAGRGNTIYF
>TRBJ2-2|TRBV19
CATAGTGFTGELFF
>TRBJ2-2|TRBV29-1
CSADRVSGGTGELFF
>TRBJ1-2|TRBV28
CASSHGQGVNGYTF
>TRBJ1-4|TRBV2
CASSEGKGQFNEKLFF
>TRBJ2-3|TRBV2
CASVGGIGSNTQYF
>TRBJ2-2|TRBV6-4
CASSDSSAGELFF